The 31 T cell receptor beta chains presented below share a single source sample, sequenced in a study of cytomegalovirus exposure and HLA in healthy donors. Sequenced by immunoSEQ multiplex PCR; TCRdb stores in-frame clones only, minus some. The sample has some 210,000 clones, around 78% seen once. Sequencing used PBMCs. The source of these receptors is a woman aged 18-29 years in good health and CMV-seronegative.

The chain recombines TRBV6-5 with TRBJ2-3, with 9 bases fitting TRBD1. J lost 0 bases, V lost 6 bases, and 4 bases had no gene match. The CDR3 sequence is 15 residues long. CDR1 and CDR2 (germline): MNHEY, SVGAGI. The CDR3 DNA follows: TGTGCCAGCAGATTGGACAGGGGCAGCACAGATACGCAGTATTTT. This gives the protein CASRLDRGSTDTQYF.

The chain employs TRBV5-1 and TRBJ2-3, with 10 bases lining up with TRBD2. V gave up 4 bases and J gave up 0 bases; unmatched junction bases: 5. Looked up from germline, CDR1 is SGHRS and CDR2 is YFSETQ. The CDR3 is 16 residues long. The CDR3 DNA is TGCGCCAGCAGCCGCGGACTAGCGGTTAGCACAGATACGCAGTATTTT. This codes for CASSRGLAVSTDTQYF.

The table lists this clone with a few counts. V is TRBV27 and J is TRBJ1-5; 9 bases are shared with TRBD1. The CDR3 runs 12 residues. V gave up 6 bases and J gave up 6 bases; unmatched junction bases: 0. The germline gives CDR1 MNHEY, CDR2 SMNVEV (reference sequence). CDR3 nucleotide sequence: TGTGCCAGCAGGACAGGGGGTCAGCCCCAGCATTTT. Amino acids: CASRTGGQPQHF.

This clone was counted a few times. The genes are TRBV5-1 and TRBJ2-2, with TRBD1 matching 9 bases. The germline V gene has CDR1 SGHRS and CDR2 YFSETQ. With V trimmed by 0 bases and J by 6 bases, 3 bases remained unmatched. The CDR3 contains 15 residues. CDR3 in amino acids: CASSLETGGSGELFF. CDR3 coding DNA: TGCGCCAGCAGCTTGGAGACAGGGGGTTCCGGGGAGCTGTTTTTT.

J is TRBJ2-3 and V is TRBV19; maybe TRBD2 (5 bases). CDR3 size: 13 residues. Germline CDR1 reads LNHDA; CDR2 reads SQIVND (reference sequence). Trimming removed 6 bases from V and 5 bases from J, with 12 bases in between. Written as DNA, the CDR3 is TGTGCCAGTAGGGGCATAGGAGGAGATACGCAGTATTTT. Translation: CASRGIGGDTQYF.

In its sample, this clone was seen a few times. This chain joins TRBV5-4 and TRBJ1-2, with D tentatively TRBD1 (5 bases). V lost 0 bases and J 1 base, leaving 10 bases between the germline ends. The germline CDR1 and CDR2 sequences are SGHNT and YYREEE (reference sequence). The CDR3 runs 15 residues. The CDR3 DNA follows: TGTGCCAGCAGCTTGGATCAGGGCCTTAACTATGGCTACACCTTC. Translating it yields CASSLDQGLNYGYTF.

The DNA for the CDR3 is TGTGCCATCAGTGAAGGGACAGGGCGGGATACGCAGTATTTT. This translates into CAISEGTGRDTQYF. The chain joins TRBV10-3 to TRBJ2-3, with TRBD1 matching 9 bases. The CDR3 contains 14 residues. With V trimmed by 3 bases and J by 6 bases, 4 bases remained unmatched. The germline CDR1 and CDR2 sequences are ENHRY and SYGVKD.

The gene calls are TRBV30 and TRBJ1-5, with unresolved D. Germline CDR1 is GTSNPN and CDR2 is SVGIG (reference sequence). This CDR3 is built from 14 residues. Deletions cut 3 bases from V and 0 bases from J, with 9 bases between. In nucleotides, the CDR3 is TGTGCCTGGAGCCGAGGGAGTAGCAATCAGCCCCAGCATTTT. This codes for CAWSRGSSNQPQHF.

This clone occurred once. The V call is TRBV7-6, the J call TRBJ2-1, with D perhaps matching TRBD1 (5 bases). The germline CDR1 and CDR2 sequences are SGHVS and FNYEAQ. There are 16 residues in the CDR3. Trimming removed 0 bases from V and 9 bases from J, with 18 bases in between. CDR3 coding DNA: TGTGCCAGCAGCTTAGCCCCTCGGGCAGGGCAGGGTGAGCAGTTCTTC. This codes for CASSLAPRAGQGEQFF.

The chain links TRBV19 to TRBJ1-5, with D possibly TRBD1 on 6 matching bases. V was shortened by 5 bases and J by 7 bases, with 12 bases between the two germline ends. The CDR3 length is 13 residues. Germline loops: CDR1 LNHDA, CDR2 SQIVND (reference sequence). The CDR3 loop reads CASSSQGHQPQHF. The CDR3, as DNA: TGTGCCAGTAGTTCGCAGGGGCACCAGCCCCAGCATTTT.

V gene TRBV28 combines with J gene TRBJ1-2; the match to TRBD1 covers 8 bases. The junction had 10 bases not matched to a gene; V was cut back by 4 bases and J by 0 bases. CDR1 and CDR2 from the germline V gene are MDHEN and SYDVKM. The CDR3 spans 17 residues. The CDR3 nucleotides read TGTGCCAGCAGTTCATGGGGGGGACAGGATTCTAACTATGGCTACACCTTC. This encodes CASSSWGGQDSNYGYTF.

The chain combines TRBV6-5 with TRBJ1-4; TRBD1 matches 7 bases. V was clipped by 6 bases and J by 7 bases; unmatched bases: 5. Germline V gene lookup returns CDR1 MNHEY and CDR2 SVGAGI. The CDR3 contains 13 residues. This CDR3 reads CASRSRGFEKLFF. The CDR3 DNA sequence: TGTGCCAGCAGGAGCAGGGGGTTTGAAAAACTGTTTTTT.

This clone was observed a single time. V is TRBV30 and J is TRBJ1-3; a weak D match, TRBD1 (6 bases). The ends were cut back, 0 bases at V and 7 bases at J, with 16 bases in the middle. Per the germline V gene, CDR1 is GTSNPN and CDR2 is SVGIG (reference sequence). This CDR3 is 15 amino acids long. CDR3: CAWSVQTGLGNTIYF. For the CDR3, the DNA is TGTGCCTGGAGTGTACAGACAGGCCTCGGGAACACCATATATTTT.

V usage is TRBV2 and J usage is TRBJ2-7, with 7 bases lining up with TRBD2. There are 14 residues in the CDR3. The V gene end was trimmed by 3 bases and the J gene end by 2 bases; junction bases not matched to a gene: 4. CDR1 and CDR2 (germline): SNHLY, FYNNEI. The CDR3 sequence is CASSDSLAAYEQYF. The CDR3 DNA reads TGTGCCAGCAGTGATAGTCTAGCGGCCTACGAGCAGTACTTC.

The genes are TRBV5-1 and TRBJ1-1; D possibly corresponds to TRBD1 (5 bases). The germline V gene has CDR1 SGHRS and CDR2 YFSETQ. The germline V and J ends were trimmed by 3 bases and 4 bases, with 13 bases remaining between them. The CDR3 extends over 14 amino acids. CDR3 residues: CASSSGPMSTEAFF. The CDR3 DNA reads TGCGCCAGCAGCTCGGGACCTATGAGCACTGAAGCTTTCTTT.

The chain links TRBV7-9 to TRBJ2-3, with D possibly TRBD1 on 5 matching bases. The V gene's germline CDR1 is SEHNR and CDR2 FQNEAQ (reference sequence). This CDR3 has 14 amino acids. Trimming removed 7 bases at V and 2 bases at J, with 13 bases between. For the CDR3, the DNA is TGTGCCAGCACCCTCGGCAGGGCCACAGATACGCAGTATTTT. Translating gives CASTLGRATDTQYF.

The chain carries TRBV30 and TRBJ1-4; a possible D gene is TRBD1 (5 bases). The germline V and J ends were trimmed by 2 bases and 8 bases, with 18 bases remaining between them. Germline CDR1 and CDR2: GTSNPN and SVGIG (reference sequence). The CDR3 sequence is 15 residues long. CDR3 protein: CAWSLARARGEKLFF. The DNA of the CDR3 is TGTGCCTGGAGTCTGGCCAGGGCTCGAGGGGAAAAACTGTTTTTT.

V gene TRBV4-1 combines with J gene TRBJ2-3, with 14 bases aligning to TRBD2. With V trimmed by 4 bases and J by 0 bases, 0 bases remained unmatched. Germline V gives CDR1 MGHRA, CDR2 YSYEKL. There are 16 residues in the CDR3. The CDR3 is CASSRLAGGSTDTQYF. The CDR3 DNA sequence: TGCGCCAGCAGCCGACTAGCGGGAGGGAGCACAGATACGCAGTATTTT.

The J gene is TRBJ1-5, the V gene TRBV30; 7 bases line up with TRBD1. The germline gives CDR1 GTSNPN, CDR2 SVGIG (reference sequence). The V segment lost 2 bases and the J segment 0 bases; nucleotides outside the gene matches: 7. The CDR3 consists of 16 residues. The CDR3 loop reads CAWSSDRIRSNQPQHF. For the CDR3, the DNA is TGTGCCTGGAGTTCGGACAGGATACGTAGCAATCAGCCCCAGCATTTT. Together with reference TRBV30 and TRBJ1-5, the CDR3 gives the full variable domain: SQTIHQWPATLVQPVGSPLSLECTVEGTSNPNLYWYRQAAGRGLQLLFYSVGIGQISSEVPQNLSASRPQDRQFILSSKKLLLSDSGFYLCAWSSDRIRSNQPQHFGDGTRLSIL.

The chain joins TRBV2 to TRBJ2-5; D is perhaps TRBD1 or TRBD2 (6 bases each). The germline V gene encodes CDR1 SNHLY and CDR2 FYNNEI. V lost 5 bases, J lost 3 bases, and 10 bases lay in between. The CDR3 consists of 13 residues. The CDR3 region is CASSLRGEETQYF. The CDR3 nucleotides read TGTGCCAGCAGTTTGAGGGGGGAAGAGACCCAGTACTTC.

The chain combines TRBV28 with TRBJ2-7; D not certain. Trimming left V 8 bases short and J 9 bases short, with 17 bases between. In germline, CDR1 is MDHEN, CDR2 SYDVKM. This CDR3 has 12 residues. Here the CDR3 reads CASSLGMDVQYF. CDR3 coding DNA: TGTGCCAGCTCCCTCGGCATGGATGTGCAGTACTTC.

The gene calls are TRBV28 and TRBJ1-5, with 7 bases identical to TRBD1. V lost 7 bases to trimming and J lost 6 bases; unmatched junction nucleotides: 6. Germline lookup yields CDR1 MDHEN and CDR2 SYDVKM. The CDR3 is 13 amino acids. The CDR3 bases are TGTGCCAGCACCCCGACAGGGTTTCAGCCCCAGCATTTT. It yields the protein CASTPTGFQPQHF.

In nucleotides, the CDR3 is TGTGCCTGGAGTGTACCATTGCTTTACGAGCAGTACTTC. This codes for CAWSVPLLYEQYF. This rearrangement joins TRBV30 to TRBJ2-7, with no clear D. The CDR3 has 13 residues. From germline, CDR1 is GTSNPN and CDR2 SVGIG (reference sequence). With 0 bases removed from V and 4 bases from J, the gap between germline ends came to 10 bases.

The chain combines TRBV16 with TRBJ1-2; D unresolved. This CDR3 has 14 residues. Trimming took 3 bases from V and 8 from J, leaving 16 bases between them. CDR1 is KGHSY and CDR2 is FQNENV in the germline V gene. The CDR3 protein is CASSQTSLEEGYTF. In DNA, the CDR3 is TGTGCCAGCAGCCAGACGTCCCTCGAAGAGGGCTACACCTTC.

The chain joins TRBV18 to TRBJ2-7; tentative D call: TRBD1 (6 bases). Germline assignment: CDR1 KGHSH and CDR2 LQKENI. V lost 2 bases, J lost 0 bases, and 11 bases lay in between. This CDR3 is 15 amino acids long. The CDR3 nucleotides are TGTGCCAGCTCACCAGGGGGCGCGACCTCCTACGAGCAGTACTTC. It yields the protein CASSPGGATSYEQYF.

The chain combines TRBV6-1 with TRBJ2-7; D gene uncertain. V was shortened by 8 bases and J by 0 bases, with 5 bases between the two germline ends. Germline V gene data show CDR1 as MNHNS and CDR2 as SASEGT. The CDR3 runs to 11 residues. The CDR3 here is CASGVSYEQYF. The CDR3 bases are TGTGCCAGCGGGGTCTCCTACGAGCAGTACTTC.

Concerning this clone itself: This sample also contains other DNA sequences that code for the same CDR3. The chain combines TRBV30 with TRBJ1-5, with a possible D match to TRBD1 (6 bases). CDR3 size: 14 residues. V lost 5 bases to trimming and J lost 5 bases, with 16 bases between them. CDR1 and CDR2 from the germline V gene are GTSNPN and SVGIG (reference sequence). The CDR3 nucleotides read TGTGCCTGGTCTAGAGGGGGGAGGGATCAGCCCCAGCATTTT. As protein: CAWSRGGRDQPQHF.

The J gene is TRBJ1-5, the V gene TRBV28; D is unclear. Trimming pared 3 bases from V and 5 bases from J, leaving 8 bases between. This CDR3 is built from 13 residues. CDR1 is MDHEN, CDR2 SYDVKM, per germline. DNA for the CDR3: TGTGCCAGCAGTTTCACCGGATATCAGCCCCAGCATTTT. As protein: CASSFTGYQPQHF. Full variable domain (rest looked up from reference TRBV28 and TRBJ1-5): DVKVTQSSRYLVKRTGEKVFLECVQDMDHENMFWYRQDPGLGLRLIYFSYDVKMKEKGDIPEGYSVSREKKERFSLILESASTNQTSMYLCASSFTGYQPQHFGDGTRLSIL.

The chain recombines TRBV9 with TRBJ2-3, with 7 positions matching TRBD2. Germline-derived CDR1 and CDR2 are SGDLS and YYNGEE. J gave up 0 bases and V 5 bases, and 12 bases lay outside the gene matches. The length of the CDR3 is 17 residues. CDR3 in amino acids: CASSGEGRGLSTDTQYF. The CDR3 DNA reads as TGTGCCAGCAGTGGAGAGGGGAGGGGTCTTAGCACAGATACGCAGTATTTT.

The chain is built from TRBV25-1 and TRBJ2-1; the D gene is possibly TRBD1 (6 bases). Trimming stripped 7 bases from V and 5 bases from J, with 15 bases between. The CDR3 covers 14 residues. Germline CDR1 MGHDK, CDR2 SYGVNS. CDR3 in amino acids: CASTDWTVHNEQFF. CDR3 sequence (DNA): TGTGCCAGCACCGATTGGACAGTCCACAATGAGCAGTTCTTC.

The chain recombines TRBV9 with TRBJ1-5; TRBD1 agrees at 10 bases. The germline V gene encodes CDR1 SGDLS and CDR2 YYNGEE. Unmatched junction bases numbered 6, after V lost 4 bases and J lost 5 bases. This CDR3 region has 15 residues. The CDR3 DNA reads TGTGCCAGCAGCCGAGGGACAGGGGAACATCAGCCCCAGCATTTT. As protein: CASSRGTGEHQPQHF.